This T cell receptor beta chain was captured in a study of T cell changes during pregnancy in multiple sclerosis. Profiled with immunoSEQ multiplex PCR; TCRdb holds only in-frame clones, not every one. The sample yields tens of thousands of clones, 75% to 90% seen once. The CDR3 totals 16 residues. CDR1 MNHEY and CDR2 SMNVEV come from the germline V gene (reference sequence). V was pared by 2 bases and J by 3 bases, with 14 bases between. The sample consisted of CD8+ T cells from peripheral blood mononuclear cells, taken after pregnancy. The chain uses TRBV27 and TRBJ2-1; D might be TRBD2 (6 bases). The origin of this receptor is a female donor with multiple sclerosis, enrolled in a pregnancy study. The DNA of the CDR3 is TGTGCCAGCAGTTTAACCACGGGACTTAACTACAATGAGCAGTTCTTC. This encodes CASSLTTGLNYNEQFF.